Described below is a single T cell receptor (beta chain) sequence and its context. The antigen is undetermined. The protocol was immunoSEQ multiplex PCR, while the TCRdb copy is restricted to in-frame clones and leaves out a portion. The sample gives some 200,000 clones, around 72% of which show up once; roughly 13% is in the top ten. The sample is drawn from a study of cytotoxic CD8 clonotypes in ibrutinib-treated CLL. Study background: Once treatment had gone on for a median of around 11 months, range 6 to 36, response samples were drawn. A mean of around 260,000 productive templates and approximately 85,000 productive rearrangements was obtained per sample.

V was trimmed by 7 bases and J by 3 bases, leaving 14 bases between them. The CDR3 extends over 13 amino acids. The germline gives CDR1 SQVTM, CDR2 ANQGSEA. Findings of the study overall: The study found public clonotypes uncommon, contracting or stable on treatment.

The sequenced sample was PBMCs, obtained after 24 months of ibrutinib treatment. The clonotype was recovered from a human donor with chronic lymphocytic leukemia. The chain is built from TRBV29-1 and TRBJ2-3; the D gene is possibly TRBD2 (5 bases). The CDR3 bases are TGCAGCGCAGACTACCATCCAACAGATACGCAGTATTTT. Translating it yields CSADYHPTDTQYF.